This T cell receptor (beta chain) stems from a study of long-term antiretroviral therapy in people with HIV. Whole-study findings and limits: Dominating the repertoire at all time points were the clones that expanded before ART. Relative to control repertoires, HIV repertoires exhibited narrower CDR3 length ranges.

This clone was recorded a few times. Its antigen is undetermined. At survey level, the immunoSEQ assay was run in its v3.0 version. Method: immunoSEQ multiplex PCR; TCRdb's copy keeps in-frame clones and lacks some. The data contain around 20,000 clones, approximately 78% of them singletons. Sequencing was performed on unsorted PBMCs, taken 0.6 years after starting antiretroviral therapy. This clonotype originated in a woman younger than 35 with HIV.

The CDR3 loop reads CASTSGYNSPLHF. The CDR3 DNA reads TGTGCCAGTACATCTGGGTATAATTCACCCCTCCACTTT. The rearrangement uses TRBV19 and TRBJ1-6; D gene ambiguous. Germline V gene data show CDR1 as LNHDA and CDR2 as SQIVND (reference sequence). The CDR3 spans 13 residues. Trimming took 7 bases from V and 4 from J, leaving 8 bases between them.